This T cell receptor (beta chain) was observed in a study of PD-1 blockade in classical Hodgkin lymphoma. Time point described: cycle 4 day 1 (C4D1), after less than seven weeks of nivolumab. Following autologous stem cell transplantation, relapse occurred in every patient, and exposure to brentuximab vedotin varied. CD4+ T cells were purified from thawed PBMCs by magnetic negative selection. Profiled with immunoSEQ multiplex PCR; TCRdb holds only in-frame clones, not every one. The sample shows tens of thousands of clones, about four fifths of them seen only once. Per germline, CDR1 SGHDN and CDR2 FVKESK. This CDR3 comprises 15 residues. Trimming took off 6 bases at V and 0 bases at J, with 11 bases between the two ends.

The clonotype was recovered from a human donor with classical Hodgkin lymphoma. Source: CD4+ T cells from blood, taken before the fourth cycle of nivolumab. The chain couples TRBV14 to TRBJ2-2; D is unresolved. This CDR3 reads CASRNPPANTGELFF. The CDR3 bases are TGTGCCAGCAGGAACCCACCCGCGAACACCGGGGAGCTGTTTTTT.